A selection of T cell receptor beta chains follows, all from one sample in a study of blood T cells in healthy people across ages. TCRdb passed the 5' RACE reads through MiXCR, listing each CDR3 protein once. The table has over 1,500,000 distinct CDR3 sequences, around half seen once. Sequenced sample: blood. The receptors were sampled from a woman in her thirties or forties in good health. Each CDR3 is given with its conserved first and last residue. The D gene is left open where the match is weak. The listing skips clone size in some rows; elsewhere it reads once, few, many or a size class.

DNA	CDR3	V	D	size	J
TGCGCCAGCAGCCAACATACAGGGCTGAACACTGAAGCTTTCTTT	CASSQHTGLNTEAFF	TRBV4-1	NA	NA	TRBJ1-1
TGCAGTGCCTCCCTCAATCTGGAGAATTCACCCCTCCACTTT	CSASLNLENSPLHF	TRBV20-1	NA	NA	TRBJ1-6
TGTGCCAGCAGCCATGGACAGCTCAAAAACATTCAGTACTTC	CASSHGQLKNIQYF	TRBV27	NA	NA	TRBJ2-4
TGTGCCAGCAGCTTAGCCCAGGGATTGGGTTCACCCCTCCACTTT	CASSLAQGLGSPLHF	TRBV11-2	NA	few	TRBJ1-6
TGCAGTGCCCCGGATCGGACTAGCGGTTACAATGAGCAGTTCTTC	CSAPDRTSGYNEQFF	TRBV20-1	TRBD2	NA	TRBJ2-1
TGTGCCAGCAGTACGTGGACAGGCCCAAACTATGGCTACACCTTC	CASSTWTGPNYGYTF	TRBV6-1	TRBD1	once	TRBJ1-2
TGTGCCATCAGTCTGGGACAGGGGTCCTACAATGAGCAGTTCTTC	CAISLGQGSYNEQFF	TRBV10-3	TRBD1	few	TRBJ2-1
TGTGCCAGCAGCTTAGTATCGGACACCTTCACAGATACGCAGTATTTT	CASSLVSDTFTDTQYF	TRBV5-6	NA	NA	TRBJ2-3
TGTGCCAGCAGTCCTGCTAGCGGGGGGGCCAATGAGCAGTTCTTC	CASSPASGGANEQFF	TRBV4-3	TRBD2	NA	TRBJ2-1
TGTGCCAGCAGCTTAGGGACAGAAAATTACAATGAGCAGTTCTTC	CASSLGTENYNEQFF	TRBV7-9	NA	NA	TRBJ2-1